The 8 T cell receptor beta chains below come from one sample, sequenced in a study of cytomegalovirus exposure and HLA in healthy donors (dated by TCRdb to between 2016 and 2019). The library was built by means of the immunoSEQ multiplex PCR assay. For the multiplex PCR, a mixture combining 60 forward primers for TCR Vbeta segments and 13 reverse primers for TCR Jbeta segments was used. As stored in TCRdb, this immuneACCESS dataset retains in-frame rearrangements with V and J assigned. A fraction of the clones does not appear; measured against another copy, unresolved V genes explain less than half of the discrepancy, and the remainder lacks a known reason. The sample has roughly 150,000 clones on record, about 81% of them singletons. The ten largest account for 0.96% of the sample. The sample taken for sequencing was PBMCs. These receptors came from a girl aged 2 to 9 in good health and CMV-seropositive.

The rearrangement joins TRBV5-1 to TRBJ2-1, with 8 bases aligning to TRBD2. The CDR3 is 17 residues long. Germline trimming cut 5 bases from V and 5 bases from J; bases unmatched to any gene: 15. CDR1 is SGHRS, CDR2 YFSETQ, per germline. The CDR3 sequence: CASRPPGGLADNNEQFF. CDR3 sequence (DNA): TGCGCCAGCAGGCCCCCGGGGGGGCTAGCAGACAACAATGAGCAGTTCTTC.

The CDR3 DNA sequence: TGCGCCAGCAGCCAAGATCCTGCGGGAGATTCAGATACGCAGTATTTT. This codes for CASSQDPAGDSDTQYF. V and J are TRBV4-1 and TRBJ2-3, with TRBD2 matching 7 bases. With V trimmed by 0 bases and J by 4 bases, 7 bases remained unmatched. The germline CDR1 and CDR2 sequences are MGHRA and YSYEKL. The CDR3 extends over 16 amino acids.

This sequence joins TRBV5-1 and TRBJ2-3; 8 bases agree with TRBD1. Trimming cost V 4 bases and J 3 bases; bases outside gene matches: 7. The CDR3 runs 15 residues. Germline CDR1 and CDR2: SGHRS and YFSETQ. This CDR3 is CASSHRGFRTDTQYF. The CDR3 nucleotides read TGCGCCAGCAGCCACAGGGGGTTTAGGACAGATACGCAGTATTTT.

The chain carries TRBV5-4 and TRBJ1-2; D gene uncertain. The CDR3 totals 13 residues. The germline V and J ends were trimmed by 1 base and 6 bases, with 10 bases remaining between them. The V gene's germline CDR1 is SGHNT and CDR2 YYREEE (reference sequence). This CDR3 is CASSLLVEDGYTF. In DNA form, the CDR3 reads TGTGCCAGCAGCTTGCTTGTGGAGGATGGCTACACCTTC.

The chain is built from TRBV6-1 and TRBJ2-4; D may be TRBD2 (6 bases). This CDR3 spans 15 amino acids. CDR1 is MNHNS and CDR2 is SASEGT in the germline V gene. The V and J ends lost 5 bases and 6 bases respectively, with 17 bases between them. DNA of the CDR3: TGTGCCAGCAGTTTAGATGGGGGAGGTGCAAACATTCAGTACTTC. Translating it yields CASSLDGGGANIQYF.

This clone was observed a handful of times. The chain combines TRBV28 with TRBJ2-6; 14 bases are a match to TRBD2. Germline lookup yields CDR1 MDHEN and CDR2 SYDVKM. This CDR3 has 16 residues. V shed 5 bases, J shed 3 bases, and the junction held 0 bases outside the gene matches. In DNA, the CDR3 is TGTGCCAGCAGTGGACTAGCGGGAGGTGGGGCCAACGTCCTGACTTTC. Its translation: CASSGLAGGGANVLTF.

The V gene is TRBV27, the J gene TRBJ2-3; TRBD2 matches 8 bases. This CDR3 contains 15 residues. The germline CDR1 and CDR2 sequences are MNHEY and SMNVEV (reference sequence). The V segment lost 5 bases and the J segment 2 bases; nucleotides outside the gene matches: 6. In DNA form, the CDR3 reads TGTGCCAGCAGTAAGGGGACTAGGCCCACAGATACGCAGTATTTT. It encodes CASSKGTRPTDTQYF.

The chain carries TRBV5-6 and TRBJ2-5; TRBD1 is a possible D gene (5 bases). The end of the DNA is better explained by TRBJ2-7, so the J call may be wrong. This CDR3 is built from 15 residues. Germline values: CDR1 SGHDT, CDR2 YYEEEE. CDR3 sequence reads: CASSRRRTFSYEQYF. The CDR3 nucleotides are TGTGCCAGCAGCCGACGCAGGACATTCTCCTACGAGCAGTACTTC.